These 27 T cell receptor beta chains were sequenced from one sample in a study of early T cells in non-severe SARS-CoV-2 infection (dated by TCRdb to the early 2020s). Libraries came from 5' RACE. The reads were generated on a NextSeq 500. TCRdb applied fastp at Q25 and MiXCR to the public reads, then kept only in-frame beta chains. Each entry merges the rows of one CDR3 protein and shows their most common DNA and genes. This sample lists 45,000 to 60,000 distinct CDR3 sequences; about 8.4% were detected once. The ten largest account for roughly 3.5% of the sample. The sequenced sample consisted of whole blood. Source of these receptors: an adult who was a healthcare worker with PCR-confirmed SARS-CoV-2 infection or an uninfected control (not recorded which).

This clonotype showed up just a few times. J is TRBJ1-1 and V is TRBV12-5; D ambiguous. V gave up 2 bases and J gave up 3 bases, with 7 bases separating them. The germline V gene encodes CDR1 LGHNT and CDR2 FRNRAP. CDR3 length: 13 residues. The CDR3 DNA reads as TGTGCTAGTGGTTTGCGTCCGGACACTGAAGCTTTCTTT. It codes for CASGLRPDTEAFF.

This clonotype was detected ten times or more. The V and J genes are TRBV7-2 and TRBJ2-3; D may correspond to TRBD1 or TRBD2 (5 bases each). The CDR3 contains 13 residues. Germline V gene sequence: CDR1 SGHTA, CDR2 FQGNSA. V gave up 6 bases and J gave up 9 bases, with 16 bases separating them. The CDR3 nucleotides are TGTGCCAGCAGTTTCCACCCGGGGCCCACGCAGTATTTT. This sequence encodes CASSFHPGPTQYF.

The rearrangement uses TRBV12-3 or TRBV12-4 and TRBJ2-3; a weak D match, TRBD2 (6 bases). V shed 6 bases and J shed 3 bases, with 19 bases lying between them. CDR3 size: 16 residues. CDR3 bases: TGTGCCAGCAGAGATGACATCTTAGGAGGGACAGATACGCAGTATTTT. This encodes CASRDDILGGTDTQYF.

Notes on this clonotype: A much larger clone lies a single base off, so this may be a read error. V usage is TRBV20-1 and J usage is TRBJ2-5, with TRBD2 matching 7 bases. The germline gives CDR1 DFQATT, CDR2 SNEGSKA (reference sequence). This CDR3 is built from 14 residues. Germline trimming cut 6 bases from V and 1 base from J; bases unmatched to any gene: 8. The CDR3 region has the DNA TGCAGTGCGATGTCCGGGACTACCCAAGAGACCCAGTACTTC. This codes for CSAMSGTTQETQYF.

This clonotype was recorded at least ten times. The V and J genes are TRBV14 and TRBJ2-7; no clear D. The V end lost 4 bases, the J end lost 4 bases, and 14 bases lay between the germline ends. This CDR3 region has 14 residues. Germline loops: CDR1 SGHDN, CDR2 FVKESK. The CDR3 is CASSPLLTSYEQYF. CDR3 nucleotide sequence: TGTGCCAGCAGCCCCCTGCTTACGTCGTACGAGCAGTACTTC.

The chain recombines TRBV29-1 with TRBJ2-7, with D possibly being TRBD2 (5 bases). V gave up 4 bases and J gave up 7 bases, with 14 bases separating them. The germline gives CDR1 SQVTM, CDR2 ANQGSEA. CDR3 length: 12 amino acids. The CDR3 spells CSVGRLRGEQYF. CDR3 in DNA: TGCAGCGTTGGCCGACTCCGAGGGGAGCAGTACTTC.

This clonotype turned up a few times. The rearrangement links TRBV5-1 to TRBJ2-3; 9 bases map to TRBD1. The ends lost 1 base at V and 2 bases at J; junction bases unmatched: 2. CDR1 is SGHRS and CDR2 is YFSETQ in the germline V gene. CDR3 length: 15 amino acids. Here the CDR3 DNA reads TGCGCCAGCAGCTTGCGGACAGGGGACACAGATACGCAGTATTTT. Translation: CASSLRTGDTDTQYF.

By its share, this clonotype is medium-sized. The chain uses TRBV7-9 and TRBJ2-2, with 9 bases identical to TRBD1. J gave up 5 bases and V 3 bases, and 7 bases lay outside the gene matches. The CDR3 spans 16 residues. In germline, CDR1 is SEHNR, CDR2 FQNEAQ (reference sequence). CDR3 loop: CASSLGTGTRTGELFF. CDR3 sequence (DNA): TGTGCCAGCAGCTTGGGGACAGGGACGAGGACCGGGGAGCTGTTTTTT.

This chain's CDR3 is CSVALSESYNEQFF. The CDR3 nucleotides are TGCAGCGTTGCTCTGTCAGAATCCTACAATGAGCAGTTCTTC. The rearrangement joins TRBV29-1 to TRBJ2-1; D not certain. CDR1 and CDR2 from the germline V gene are SQVTM and ANQGSEA. The CDR3 loop spans 14 amino acids. V was clipped by 4 bases and J by 1 base, with 11 bases between them.

V and J are TRBV5-1 and TRBJ2-5, with no clear D. The CDR3 consists of 13 residues. Trimming took off 6 bases at V and 1 base at J, with 10 bases between the two ends. CDR1 and CDR2 (germline): SGHRS, YFSETQ. The CDR3 protein is CASKEASQETQYF. CDR3 bases: TGCGCCAGCAAGGAAGCCTCCCAAGAGACCCAGTACTTC.

This clonotype was seen ten or more times. The chain combines TRBV18 with TRBJ2-3; 8 nucleotides agree with TRBD2. V gave up 3 bases and J gave up 0 bases; unmatched junction bases: 2. Germline V gene sequence: CDR1 KGHSH, CDR2 LQKENI. This CDR3 spans 15 amino acids. Here the CDR3 DNA reads TGTGCCAGCTCACCCTCTAGCGGGAGCACAGATACGCAGTATTTT. This encodes CASSPSSGSTDTQYF.

This clonotype appeared many times. V is TRBV2 and J is TRBJ2-2, with D unclear. There are 13 residues in the CDR3. V was cut by 6 bases and J by 6 bases, with 11 bases left in between. Germline V gene data show CDR1 as SNHLY and CDR2 as FYNNEI. CDR3 DNA: TGTGCCAGCAGGTGGTCCCAGGCCGGGGAGCTGTTTTTT. Protein product: CASRWSQAGELFF.

At least ten counts were recorded for this clonotype. CDR3 residues: CASSRPEVAGLFYEQYF. The CDR3 nucleotides are TGTGCCAGCAGCCGCCCGGAGGTTGCAGGCCTGTTTTACGAGCAGTACTTC. The chain couples TRBV7-9 to TRBJ2-7; D might be TRBD2 (5 bases). CDR3 size: 17 residues. V gave up 5 bases and J gave up 4 bases, with 24 bases separating them. Germline V gives CDR1 SEHNR, CDR2 FQNEAQ (reference sequence).

This clonotype was counted at least ten times. The chain recombines TRBV27 with TRBJ1-1, with a possible D match to TRBD1 (5 bases). CDR3 length equals 15 residues. Germline CDR1 MNHEY, CDR2 SMNVEV (reference sequence). V was shortened by 8 bases and J by 5 bases, with 21 bases between the two germline ends. CDR3 in DNA: TGTGCCAGCTCCCTCCTCCTGCAGGGCGGGACTGAAGCTTTCTTT. Its protein product is CASSLLLQGGTEAFF.

This clonotype was seen a few times. The chain joins TRBV2 to TRBJ1-1; TRBD1 matches 8 bases. The CDR3 runs 14 residues. Germline trimming cut 6 bases from V and 0 bases from J; bases unmatched to any gene: 3. In germline, CDR1 is SNHLY, CDR2 FYNNEI. In DNA form, the CDR3 reads TGTGCCAGCAGCCGGACAGGGATGAACACTGAAGCTTTCTTT. This gives the protein CASSRTGMNTEAFF.

The V call is TRBV14, the J call TRBJ2-1; tentatively, D is TRBD1 (5 bases). V shed 4 bases and J shed 4 bases, with 14 bases lying between them. Germline-derived CDR1 and CDR2 are SGHDN and FVKESK. The CDR3 length is 15 residues. The CDR3 DNA follows: TGTGCCAGCAGCCGGGGCAGCCTGGAGTACAATGAGCAGTTCTTC. It translates to CASSRGSLEYNEQFF.

The chain combines TRBV11-2 with TRBJ2-3; a weak D match, TRBD2 (5 bases). Germline CDR1 and CDR2: SGHAT and FQNNGV. This CDR3 has 13 amino acids. Trimming took off 5 bases at V and 6 bases at J, with 12 bases between the two ends. DNA of the CDR3: TGTGCCAGCAGCCCGCGGGTCGCGGATACGCAGTATTTT. It specifies CASSPRVADTQYF. The full variable domain, rest sourced from reference TRBV11-2 and TRBJ2-3, is EAGVAQSPRYKIIEKRQSVAFWCNPISGHATLYWYQQILGQGPKLLIQFQNNGVVDDSQLPKDRFSAERLKGVDSTLKIQPAKLEDSAVYLCASSPRVADTQYFGPGTRLTVL.

This clonotype was seen only a few times. The chain is built from TRBV9 and TRBJ2-3, with TRBD1 identical over 12 bases. This CDR3 comprises 14 residues. Germline CDR1 is SGDLS and CDR2 is YYNGEE. Germline trimming cut 2 bases from V and 8 bases from J; bases unmatched to any gene: 3. The CDR3: CASSVGTGGSTQYF. CDR3 coding DNA: TGTGCCAGCAGCGTCGGGACAGGGGGCAGTACGCAGTATTTT.

This clonotype was seen repeatedly, ten times or more. The chain has TRBV20-1 and TRBJ2-7; D is perhaps TRBD2 (6 bases). The germline gives CDR1 DFQATT, CDR2 SNEGSKA (reference sequence). V dropped 5 bases and J dropped 7 bases, with 21 bases sitting between them. This CDR3 comprises 14 residues. As DNA, the CDR3 is TGCAGTGCTTCAGAACGGGACTTCTCGGGGGAGCAGTACTTC. It codes for CSASERDFSGEQYF.

This clonotype was found many times. The chain carries TRBV28 and TRBJ1-4; 7 bases align to TRBD1. The J segment lost 8 bases and the V segment lost 3 bases, leaving 6 bases of the junction unmatched. This CDR3 has 14 residues. Germline assignment: CDR1 MDHEN and CDR2 SYDVKM. DNA for the CDR3: TGTGCCAGCAGTTTGCGACAGGGAGGGGAAAAACTGTTTTTT. It is translated as CASSLRQGGEKLFF.

This clonotype appeared many times. The V gene is TRBV7-3, the J gene TRBJ2-2; 8 bases match TRBD2. Germline V lookup: CDR1 SGHTA, CDR2 FQGTGA. The CDR3 contains 15 residues. The V gene end was trimmed by 5 bases and the J gene end by 4 bases; junction bases not matched to a gene: 6. The CDR3 region is CASSLLSGTTGELFF. The CDR3, as DNA: TGTGCCAGCAGCCTTCTTAGCGGGACCACCGGGGAGCTGTTTTTT.

This clonotype has more than one count but fewer than ten. The rearrangement uses TRBV3-1 and TRBJ2-3; 8 bases fit TRBD2. Germline lookup yields CDR1 LGHDT and CDR2 YNNKEL (reference sequence). With 4 bases clipped from V and 4 bases from J, the junction kept 7 bases outside the gene matches. The CDR3 length is 15 residues. CDR3 amino acids: CASSREREHADTQYF. The CDR3 coding sequence is TGTGCCAGCAGCCGAGAGCGGGAGCATGCAGATACGCAGTATTTT.

This clonotype was counted at least ten times. The V and J genes are TRBV18 and TRBJ2-1, with D perhaps matching TRBD2 (6 bases). The V end was cut by 4 bases, the J end by 1 base, with 8 bases between. Germline V lookup: CDR1 KGHSH, CDR2 LQKENI. This CDR3 region has 14 residues. Written as DNA, the CDR3 is TGTGCCAGCTCACTAGCGGATTCCTACAATGAGCAGTTCTTC. This translates into CASSLADSYNEQFF.

The table lists this clonotype with many counts. V and J are TRBV3-1 and TRBJ2-5; no firm D call. The germline V gene encodes CDR1 LGHDT and CDR2 YNNKEL (reference sequence). Trimming stripped 8 bases from V and 5 bases from J, with 12 bases between. This CDR3 comprises 12 residues. The CDR3: CASSRVSETQYF. The CDR3 bases are TGTGCCAGCTCAAGAGTTTCCGAGACCCAGTACTTC.

This clonotype was detected a few times. The CDR3 protein is CASSLGPAESSYEQYF. CDR3 DNA sequence: TGCGCCAGCAGCTTGGGTCCCGCGGAAAGCTCCTACGAGCAGTACTTC. This chain connects TRBV5-1 to TRBJ2-7, with no clear D. CDR1 is SGHRS and CDR2 is YFSETQ in the germline V gene. V lost 0 bases and J lost 0, with 13 bases in between. This CDR3 spans 16 amino acids.

The sample holds many counts of this clonotype. This sequence joins TRBV25-1 and TRBJ2-1; D perhaps matches TRBD2 (6 bases). This CDR3 is 15 amino acids long. V was clipped by 3 bases and J by 5 bases, with 14 bases between them. Germline V gene data show CDR1 as MGHDK and CDR2 as SYGVNS. The CDR3 loop reads CASSEGGGLNNEQFF. The CDR3 nucleotides are TGTGCCAGCAGTGAGGGGGGTGGGCTAAACAATGAGCAGTTCTTC.

This clonotype came up a few times. The rearrangement links TRBV28 to TRBJ2-3; TRBD2 is a possible D gene (6 bases). Germline V gene lookup returns CDR1 MDHEN and CDR2 SYDVKM. The CDR3 sequence is 14 residues long. V was cut by 3 bases and J by 6 bases, with 13 bases left in between. The CDR3 DNA reads TGTGCCAGCAGTTTCCCCTCGCTAGCGGATACGCAGTATTTT. Protein: CASSFPSLADTQYF.